This T cell receptor (beta chain) was obtained from a study of blood T cell repertoires in COVID-19. About the study: COVID-19 samples collected from the United States, Italy and Spain covered acute and convalescent phases. Sample material is recorded as cDNA or gDNA derived from T cells, B-cell-depleted T cells, or PBMCs.

Germline V gene lookup returns CDR1 LNHDA and CDR2 SQIVND (reference sequence). Trimming removed 5 bases from V and 0 bases from J; junction bases left unmatched: 8. This CDR3 spans 16 amino acids. Per the study methods: Amplification with reference gene primers provided the estimates of nucleated cell counts. Only in-frame clones appear in the TCRdb table, and some are missing; sequencing was by immunoSEQ multiplex PCR. V, J and clone size were drawn from that table, and D and trimming were deduced from the DNA. The sample has 100,000 to 150,000 clones, about 87% seen once. The chain recombines TRBV19 with TRBJ2-3; 7 bases are a match to TRBD1. The clonotype was recovered from a man in his fifties with active COVID-19. Sequenced input: peripheral blood. CDR3 region: CASSVGTAISTDTQYF. The CDR3 bases are TGTGCCAGTAGTGTCGGGACAGCTATTAGCACAGATACGCAGTATTTT.